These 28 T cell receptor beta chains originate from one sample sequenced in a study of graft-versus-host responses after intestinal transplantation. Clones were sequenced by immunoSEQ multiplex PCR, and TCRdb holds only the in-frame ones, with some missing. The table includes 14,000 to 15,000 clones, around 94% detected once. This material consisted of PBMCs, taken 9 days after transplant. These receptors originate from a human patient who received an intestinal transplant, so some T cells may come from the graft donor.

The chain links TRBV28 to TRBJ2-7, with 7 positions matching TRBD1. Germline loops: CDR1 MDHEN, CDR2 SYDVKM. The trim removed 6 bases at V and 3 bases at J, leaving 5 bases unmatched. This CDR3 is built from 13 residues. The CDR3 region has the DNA TGTGCCAGCAGCCAAGGACAGGTCTACGAGCAGTACTTC. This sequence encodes CASSQGQVYEQYF.

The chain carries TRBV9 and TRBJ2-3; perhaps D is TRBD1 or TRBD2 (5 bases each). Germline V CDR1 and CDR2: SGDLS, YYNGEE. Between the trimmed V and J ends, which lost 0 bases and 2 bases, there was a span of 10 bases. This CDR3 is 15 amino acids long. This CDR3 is CASSVAGGPTDTQYF. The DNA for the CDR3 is TGTGCCAGCAGCGTAGCTGGGGGTCCCACAGATACGCAGTATTTT. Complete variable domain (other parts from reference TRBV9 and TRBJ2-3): DSGVTQTPKHLITATGQRVTLRCSPRSGDLSVYWYQQSLDQGLQFLIQYYNGEERAKGNILERFSAQQFPDLHSELNLSSLELGDSALYFCASSVAGGPTDTQYFGPGTRLTVL.

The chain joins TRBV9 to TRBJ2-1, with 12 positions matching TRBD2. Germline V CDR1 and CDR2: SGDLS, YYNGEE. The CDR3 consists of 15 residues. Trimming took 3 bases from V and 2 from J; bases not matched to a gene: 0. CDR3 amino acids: CASSASGRAYNEQFF. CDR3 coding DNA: TGTGCCAGCAGCGCTAGCGGGAGGGCCTACAATGAGCAGTTCTTC.

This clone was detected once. In DNA form, the CDR3 reads TGTGCCAGTAGTACCCGGGACAGGAATCAGCCCCAGCATTTT. Translating it yields CASSTRDRNQPQHF. The chain combines TRBV19 with TRBJ1-5; TRBD1 agrees at 8 bases. Germline V gene data show CDR1 as LNHDA and CDR2 as SQIVND (reference sequence). This CDR3 has 14 amino acids. V shed 4 bases and J 4 bases; nucleotides not matched to a gene: 3.

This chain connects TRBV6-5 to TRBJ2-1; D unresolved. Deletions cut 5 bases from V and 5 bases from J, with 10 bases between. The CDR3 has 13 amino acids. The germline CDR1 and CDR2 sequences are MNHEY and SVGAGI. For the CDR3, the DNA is TGTGCCAGCAGTGAATGGAAGAACAATGAGCAGTTCTTC. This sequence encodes CASSEWKNNEQFF.

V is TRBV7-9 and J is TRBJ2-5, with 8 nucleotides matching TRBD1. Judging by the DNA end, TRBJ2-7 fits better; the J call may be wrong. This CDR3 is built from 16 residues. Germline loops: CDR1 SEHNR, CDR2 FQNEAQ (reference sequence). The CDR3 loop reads CASSLAQGAPPYEQYF. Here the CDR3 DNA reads TGTGCCAGCAGCTTAGCCCAGGGGGCCCCCCCCTACGAGCAGTACTTC.

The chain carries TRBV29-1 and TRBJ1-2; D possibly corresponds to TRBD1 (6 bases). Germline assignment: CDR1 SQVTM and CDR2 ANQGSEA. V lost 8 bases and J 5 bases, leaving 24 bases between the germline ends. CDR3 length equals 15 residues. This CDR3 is CSTVGYRTARYGYTF. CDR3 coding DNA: TGCAGCACTGTGGGGTACAGGACAGCTCGATATGGCTACACCTTC.

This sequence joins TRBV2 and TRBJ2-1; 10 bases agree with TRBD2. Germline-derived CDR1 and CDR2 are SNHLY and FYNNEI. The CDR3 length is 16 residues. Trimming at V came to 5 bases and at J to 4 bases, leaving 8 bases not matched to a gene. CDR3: CASSLSGRRLYNEQFF. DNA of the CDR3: TGTGCCAGCAGTCTTAGCGGGAGGAGGTTGTACAATGAGCAGTTCTTC. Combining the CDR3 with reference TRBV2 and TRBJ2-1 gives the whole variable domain EPEVTQTPSHQVTQMGQEVILRCVPISNHLYFYWYRQILGQKVEFLVSFYNNEISEKSEIFDDQFSVERPDGSNFTLKIRSTKLEDSAMYFCASSLSGRRLYNEQFFGPGTRLTVL.

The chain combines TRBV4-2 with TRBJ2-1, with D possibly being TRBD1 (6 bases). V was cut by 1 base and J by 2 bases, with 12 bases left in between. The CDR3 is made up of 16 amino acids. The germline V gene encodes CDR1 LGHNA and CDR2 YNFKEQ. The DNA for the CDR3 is TGTGCCAGCAGCCAAGGTCCAGGGGTGACCTACAATGAGCAGTTCTTC. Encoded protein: CASSQGPGVTYNEQFF.

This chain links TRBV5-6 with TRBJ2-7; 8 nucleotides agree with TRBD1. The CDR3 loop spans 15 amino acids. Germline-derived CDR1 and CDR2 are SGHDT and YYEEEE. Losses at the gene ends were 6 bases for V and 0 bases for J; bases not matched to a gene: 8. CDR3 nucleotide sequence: TGTGCCAGCAACCCCGGACAGGGCCACTCCTACGAGCAGTACTTC. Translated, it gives CASNPGQGHSYEQYF.

The CDR3 region is CASSAGYIDTQYF. The DNA for the CDR3 is TGTGCCAGCAGCGCGGGTTACATTGATACGCAGTATTTT. The chain employs TRBV7-9 and TRBJ2-3; the D gene is possibly TRBD2 (5 bases). V was pared by 5 bases and J by 6 bases, with 12 bases between. Germline loops: CDR1 SEHNR, CDR2 FQNEAQ (reference sequence). The CDR3 runs 13 residues.

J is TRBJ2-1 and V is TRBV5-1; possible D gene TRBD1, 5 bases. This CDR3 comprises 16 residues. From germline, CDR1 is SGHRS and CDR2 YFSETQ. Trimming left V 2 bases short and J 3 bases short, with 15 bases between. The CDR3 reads CASSFWGPQGYNEQFF. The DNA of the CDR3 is TGCGCCAGCAGCTTTTGGGGCCCCCAGGGCTACAATGAGCAGTTCTTC.

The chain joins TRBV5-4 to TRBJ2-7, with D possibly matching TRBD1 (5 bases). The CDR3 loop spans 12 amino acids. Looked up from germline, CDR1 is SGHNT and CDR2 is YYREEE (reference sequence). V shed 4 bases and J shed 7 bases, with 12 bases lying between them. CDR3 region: CASSPRGQEQYF. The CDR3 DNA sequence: TGTGCCAGCAGCCCAAGGGGCCAAGAGCAGTACTTC.

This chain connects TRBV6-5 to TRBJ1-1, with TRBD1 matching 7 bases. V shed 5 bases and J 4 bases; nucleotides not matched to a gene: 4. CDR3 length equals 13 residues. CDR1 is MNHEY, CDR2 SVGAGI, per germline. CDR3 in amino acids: CASSVTGPTEAFF. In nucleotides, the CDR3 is TGTGCCAGCAGTGTGACAGGGCCCACTGAAGCTTTCTTT.

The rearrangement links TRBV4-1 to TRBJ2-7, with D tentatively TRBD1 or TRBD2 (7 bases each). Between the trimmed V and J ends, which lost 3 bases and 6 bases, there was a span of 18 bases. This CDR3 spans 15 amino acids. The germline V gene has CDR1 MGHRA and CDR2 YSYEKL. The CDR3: CASSHTQDREGEQYF. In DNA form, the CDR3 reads TGCGCCAGCAGCCACACACAAGACAGGGAGGGCGAGCAGTACTTC.

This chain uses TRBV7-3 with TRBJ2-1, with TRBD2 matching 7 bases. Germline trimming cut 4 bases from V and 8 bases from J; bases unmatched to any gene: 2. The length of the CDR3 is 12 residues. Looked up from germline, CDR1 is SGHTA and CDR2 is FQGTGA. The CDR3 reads CASSWGGDEQFF. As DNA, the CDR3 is TGTGCCAGCAGCTGGGGAGGGGATGAGCAGTTCTTC. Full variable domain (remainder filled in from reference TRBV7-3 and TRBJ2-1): GAGVSQTPSNKVTEKGKYVELRCDPISGHTALYWYRQSLGQGPEFLIYFQGTGAADDSGLPNDRFFAVRPEGSVSTLKIQRTERGDSAVYLCASSWGGDEQFFGPGTRLTVL.

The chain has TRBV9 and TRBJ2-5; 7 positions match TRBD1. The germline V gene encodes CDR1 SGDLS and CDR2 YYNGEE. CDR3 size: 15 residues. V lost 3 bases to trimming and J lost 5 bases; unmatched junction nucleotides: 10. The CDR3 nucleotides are TGTGCCAGCAGCGCCTGGGTGGGCAGGGGGGAGACCCAGTACTTC. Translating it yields CASSAWVGRGETQYF.

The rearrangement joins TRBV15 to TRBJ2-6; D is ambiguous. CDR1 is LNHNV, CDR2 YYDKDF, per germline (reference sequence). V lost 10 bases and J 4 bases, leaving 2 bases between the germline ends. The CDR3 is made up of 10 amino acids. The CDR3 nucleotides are TGTGCCAGAGGGGCCAACGTCCTGACTTTC. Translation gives CARGANVLTF.

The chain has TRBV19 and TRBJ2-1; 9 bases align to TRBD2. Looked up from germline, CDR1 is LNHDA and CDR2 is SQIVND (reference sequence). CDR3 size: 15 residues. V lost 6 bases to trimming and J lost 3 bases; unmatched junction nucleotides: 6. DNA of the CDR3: TGTGCCAGTAGGAAATCGACTAGCGGCTACAATGAGCAGTTCTTC. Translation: CASRKSTSGYNEQFF.

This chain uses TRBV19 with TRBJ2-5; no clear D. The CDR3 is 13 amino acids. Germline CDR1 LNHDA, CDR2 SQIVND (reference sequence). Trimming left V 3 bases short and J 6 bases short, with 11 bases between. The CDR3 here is CASSMVARKTQYF. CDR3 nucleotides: TGTGCCAGTAGTATGGTGGCGAGAAAGACCCAGTACTTC.

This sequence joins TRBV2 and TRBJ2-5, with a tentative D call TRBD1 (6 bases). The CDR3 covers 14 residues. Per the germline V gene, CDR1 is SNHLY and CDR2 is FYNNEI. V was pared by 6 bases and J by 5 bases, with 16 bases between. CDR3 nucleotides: TGTGCCAGCAGAGGACAGAACTCAGCGGAGACCCAGTACTTC. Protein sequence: CASRGQNSAETQYF.

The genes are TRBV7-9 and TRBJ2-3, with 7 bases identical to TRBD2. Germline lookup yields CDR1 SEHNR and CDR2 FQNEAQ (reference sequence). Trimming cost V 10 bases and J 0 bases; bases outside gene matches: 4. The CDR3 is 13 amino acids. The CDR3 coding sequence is TGTGCCACCGGGACTATTAGCACAGATACGCAGTATTTT. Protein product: CATGTISTDTQYF.

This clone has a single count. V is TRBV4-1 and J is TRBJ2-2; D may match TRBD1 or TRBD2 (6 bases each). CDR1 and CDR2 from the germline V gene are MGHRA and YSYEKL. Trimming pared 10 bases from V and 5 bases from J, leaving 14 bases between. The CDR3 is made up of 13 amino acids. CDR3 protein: CATRGVRTGELFF. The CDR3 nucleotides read TGCGCCACAAGGGGGGTTCGGACCGGGGAGCTGTTTTTT.

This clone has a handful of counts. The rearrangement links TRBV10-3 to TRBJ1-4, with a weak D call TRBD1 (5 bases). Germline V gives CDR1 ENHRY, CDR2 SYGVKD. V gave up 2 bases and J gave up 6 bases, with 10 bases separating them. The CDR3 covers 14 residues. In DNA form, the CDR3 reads TGTGCCATCAGTGAGGCCACAGGCGATGAAAAACTGTTTTTT. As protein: CAISEATGDEKLFF.

The DNA for the CDR3 is TGTGCCAGCAGTTACTCGAGAATCCTTCGGAATGAGCAGTTCTTC. Residues: CASSYSRILRNEQFF. The chain combines TRBV6-5 with TRBJ2-1; D is unclear. The V end was cut by 0 bases, the J end by 7 bases, with 13 bases between. Germline CDR1 and CDR2: MNHEY and SVGAGI. There are 15 residues in the CDR3.

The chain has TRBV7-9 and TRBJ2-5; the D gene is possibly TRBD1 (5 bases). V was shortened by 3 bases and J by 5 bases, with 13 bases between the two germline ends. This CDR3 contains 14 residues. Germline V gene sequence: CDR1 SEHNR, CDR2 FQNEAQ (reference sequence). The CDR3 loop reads CASSFTGYMETQYF. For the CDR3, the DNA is TGTGCCAGCAGCTTCACAGGTTACATGGAGACCCAGTACTTC.

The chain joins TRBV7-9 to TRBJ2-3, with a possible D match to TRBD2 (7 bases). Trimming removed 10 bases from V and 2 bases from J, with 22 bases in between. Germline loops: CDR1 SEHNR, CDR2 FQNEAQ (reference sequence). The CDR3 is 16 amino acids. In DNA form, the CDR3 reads TGTGCCAATTCCTGGAGTGGGGGGGGCGTCACAGATACGCAGTATTTT. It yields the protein CANSWSGGGVTDTQYF.

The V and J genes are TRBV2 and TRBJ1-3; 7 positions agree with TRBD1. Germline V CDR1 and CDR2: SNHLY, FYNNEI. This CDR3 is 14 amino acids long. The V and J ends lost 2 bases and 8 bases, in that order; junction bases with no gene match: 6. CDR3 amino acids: CASSETNRGDTIYF. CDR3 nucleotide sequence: TGTGCCAGCAGTGAAACTAACAGGGGTGACACCATATATTTT.